The rows below give T cell receptor beta chains drawn from one sample of a study of cytomegalovirus exposure and HLA in healthy donors. Sequencing was performed with immunoSEQ multiplex PCR; in TCRdb, only in-frame clones are kept and a portion is missing. Of some 54,000 clones in the sample, about three quarters were seen once. Sequencing was performed on PBMCs. The receptors come from a man aged 18 to 29 in good health and CMV-seronegative. Each CDR3 is given without its conserved first and last residue. D genes are given only for firm matches. Rows may omit the clone size; those that give it use once, few, many or a size class.

D	J	V	size	CDR3
TRBD2	TRBJ2-1	TRBV7-6	.	ASSLALAGGLGEQF
TRBD1	TRBJ1-5	TRBV28	.	ASATGDYQPQH
.	TRBJ2-7	TRBV28	.	ASSSHQYEQY
TRBD2	TRBJ2-5	TRBV30	.	AWGTSGRQGETQY
.	TRBJ2-1	TRBV18	.	ASSPPESSYNEQF
TRBD1	TRBJ1-5	TRBV7-2	few	ASSLGTGSNQPQH
TRBD2	TRBJ2-1	TRBV9	.	ASSVRTSGNEQF
.	TRBJ2-7	TRBV11-2	.	ASSLDKAARDEQY
.	TRBJ1-1	TRBV10-3	.	AIRASIQGWNTEAF
.	TRBJ1-1	TRBV4-3	.	ASSRGNTEAF
.	TRBJ2-2	TRBV6-5	.	ASRPPQGSGELF
.	TRBJ2-7	TRBV6-1	.	ASSELAAGLSYEQY
.	TRBJ1-6	TRBV30	.	AWSVGSSYNSPLH
.	TRBJ2-3	TRBV30	.	AWSVQADTQY
TRBD2	TRBJ2-3	TRBV10-1	.	ASSESGSGTSDTQY
TRBD2	TRBJ2-7	TRBV5-4	.	ASSPNGLAGDEQY
TRBD2	TRBJ2-1	TRBV14	.	ASSQEAGGTILNEQF
.	TRBJ1-1	TRBV30	few	AWSRGLNTEAF
.	TRBJ1-1	TRBV29-1	.	SVASGTPNTEAF
TRBD2	TRBJ2-1	TRBV6-1	.	ASSELAGVNEQF
TRBD1	TRBJ1-2	TRBV25-1	.	ASVDAGTAGGYGYT
.	TRBJ2-7	TRBV5-1	.	ASSSLADPSYEQY
.	TRBJ1-5	TRBV29-1	.	SAALGVDSNQPQH
.	TRBJ1-4	TRBV6-5	.	ASSGGWGLNEKLF
.	TRBJ2-6	TRBV5-4	once	ASSLGTLTGTGANVLT
.	TRBJ2-7	TRBV28	.	ASSRNYEQY
TRBD1	TRBJ1-1	TRBV5-4	.	ASSSQGEAF
.	TRBJ2-3	TRBV7-2	.	ASSFTRSTDTQY
.	TRBJ2-1	TRBV7-6	.	ASSFLALPYNEQF
TRBD1	TRBJ1-1	TRBV6-5	.	ASSYSAGGTEAF
TRBD2	TRBJ2-1	TRBV14	.	ASSPKPTSGTQQF
.	TRBJ1-4	TRBV4-2	.	ASSQEGPGARGEKLF
.	TRBJ2-1	TRBV4-2	.	ASSQGYLASNEQF
.	TRBJ1-1	TRBV7-9	.	ASSKPGGIAEAF
TRBD2	TRBJ2-5	TRBV5-1	.	ASSPQGLAGEIETQY
.	TRBJ2-1	TRBV27	.	ASSPHREQF
.	TRBJ2-7	TRBV7-8	.	ASSLSGGPLHEQY
TRBD1	TRBJ1-1	TRBV9	few	ASSVGDRGDTEAF
.	TRBJ1-3	TRBV7-2	.	ASSFDNSGNTIY
TRBD1	TRBJ2-5	TRBV7-6	.	ASSRGLPETQY
.	TRBJ2-4	TRBV29-1	.	SVGQGY
.	TRBJ1-5	TRBV5-8	.	ASSLRGNQPQH
TRBD1	TRBJ2-7	TRBV10-3	few	AITGTGAYEQY
TRBD1	TRBJ1-2	TRBV5-4	once	ASSLYGTVGGGYT
.	TRBJ2-4	TRBV5-1	few	ASSPQVGDIQY
TRBD1	TRBJ1-6	TRBV30	few	AWTRDSSYNSPLH
TRBD1	TRBJ2-7	TRBV28	.	ASSLRTGFAYEQY
.	TRBJ2-1	TRBV6-1	.	ASTHSYNEQF
TRBD1	TRBJ2-7	TRBV7-6	.	ASSLSGTGPYEQY
.	TRBJ1-4	TRBV10-3	.	AISSDRTPLF
TRBD2	TRBJ2-1	TRBV4-1	once	ASSQDETSGTYNEQF
TRBD2	TRBJ2-1	TRBV29-1	.	SVEDSTSGRSYNEQF
.	TRBJ2-1	TRBV7-6	.	ASSFGTEQF
TRBD1	TRBJ1-6	TRBV9	.	ASSEAGQPNSPLH
TRBD2	TRBJ2-3	TRBV7-2	.	ASSLGITSGRGSDTQY
TRBD2	TRBJ2-7	TRBV27	few	ASSPRESTRVLAGDYEQY
.	TRBJ2-3	TRBV5-6	once	ASSLGSADTQY
TRBD1	TRBJ1-1	TRBV9	.	ASTLVQGAEAF